The next 13 T cell receptor beta chains were all read from a single sample in a study of shared clonotypes between healthy human individuals. Selected positively for CCR7 and CD45RO-negative, naive CD8 cells excluded terminally differentiated effector memory CD45RA+ cells. The data were produced by immunoSEQ multiplex PCR, yet TCRdb's version contains in-frame clones alone and is incomplete. The data contain some 2,100,000 clones, about 92% of them singletons. Sequences were obtained from naive CD8+ T cells from PBMCs. The receptors were gathered from a man between 18 and 29 years old in good health. Some clones in this sample may be carry-over from other donors' samples.

This chain links TRBV28 with TRBJ2-2, with D possibly TRBD1 on 5 matching bases. The V gene lost 5 bases and the J gene lost 0 bases, with 10 bases spanning the gap. CDR3 length: 15 residues. CDR1 MDHEN and CDR2 SYDVKM come from the germline V gene. The CDR3 spells CASSRQTSNTGELFF. The CDR3 DNA is TGTGCCAGCAGTCGACAGACTTCGAACACCGGGGAGCTGTTTTTT.

The chain combines TRBV7-9 with TRBJ1-2; possibly TRBD1 for D (6 bases). Trimming cost V 5 bases and J 8 bases, with 18 bases left between them. Germline V lookup: CDR1 SEHNR, CDR2 FQNEAQ (reference sequence). This CDR3 contains 14 residues. The CDR3 here is CASSISDGGRGYTF. CDR3 nucleotides: TGTGCCAGCAGCATCTCGGACGGGGGCAGGGGCTACACCTTC. Looking up the rest from reference TRBV7-9 and TRBJ1-2 gives the full variable domain: DTGVSQNPRHKITKRGQNVTFRCDPISEHNRLYWYRQTLGQGPEFLTYFQNEAQLEKSRLLSDRFSAERPKGSFSTLEIQRTEQGDSAMYLCASSISDGGRGYTFGSGTRLTVV.

CDR3 sequence (DNA): TGTGCCAGCTACAAAGAAGGACCCTATAATTCACCCCTCCACTTT. It specifies CASYKEGPYNSPLHF. The chain couples TRBV27 to TRBJ1-6; no reliable D call. V gave up 8 bases and J gave up 2 bases, with 13 bases separating them. Germline CDR1 MNHEY, CDR2 SMNVEV (reference sequence). The CDR3 runs to 15 residues.

The CDR3 coding sequence is TGTGCCAGCAGTTTATCGGCGGGTTTAAACACCGGGGAGCTGTTTTTT. Translated: CASSLSAGLNTGELFF. V is TRBV27 and J is TRBJ2-2; the D gene is possibly TRBD2 (5 bases). In germline, CDR1 is MNHEY, CDR2 SMNVEV (reference sequence). This CDR3 is 16 amino acids long. The germline V and J ends were trimmed by 0 bases and 2 bases, with 10 bases remaining between them.

This rearrangement joins TRBV19 to TRBJ2-5; 13 positions agree with TRBD2. CDR3 length equals 17 residues. Looked up from germline, CDR1 is LNHDA and CDR2 is SQIVND (reference sequence). The V gene end was trimmed by 3 bases and the J gene end by 2 bases; junction bases not matched to a gene: 6. CDR3 bases: TGTGCCAGTAGTATTTGGACTAGCGGGAGTCTACAAGAGACCCAGTACTTC. This codes for CASSIWTSGSLQETQYF.

The chain employs TRBV27 and TRBJ2-7; TRBD1 might be the D (6 bases). The V and J ends lost 4 bases and 5 bases respectively, with 15 bases between them. Germline assignment: CDR1 MNHEY and CDR2 SMNVEV (reference sequence). This CDR3 contains 14 residues. The CDR3 sequence: CASSSLQGTDEQYF. The CDR3, as DNA: TGTGCCAGCAGTTCTCTACAGGGCACGGACGAGCAGTACTTC.

The chain uses TRBV28 and TRBJ2-7, with TRBD1 identical over 9 bases. V trimming: 8 bases; J trimming: 5 bases; junction bases outside the gene matches: 13. This CDR3 comprises 15 residues. CDR1 and CDR2 (germline): MDHEN, SYDVKM. In nucleotides, the CDR3 is TGTGCCAGCGCAAAAACCGGGACAGGGCGAGACGAGCAGTACTTC. Its translation: CASAKTGTGRDEQYF.

The rearrangement joins TRBV6-5 to TRBJ2-1; D gene unclear. Germline-derived CDR1 and CDR2 are MNHEY and SVGAGI. The CDR3 covers 15 residues. With 0 bases removed from V and 7 bases from J, the gap between germline ends came to 13 bases. CDR3 in DNA: TGTGCCAGCAGTTACTCGTTTTCGCTACCAAATGAGCAGTTCTTC. It specifies CASSYSFSLPNEQFF.

This chain links TRBV14 with TRBJ2-1; D is tentatively TRBD1 or TRBD2 (5 bases each). Germline V CDR1 and CDR2: SGHDN, FVKESK. The CDR3 covers 15 residues. The V and J ends lost 3 bases and 8 bases respectively, with 17 bases between them. The CDR3 nucleotides are TGTGCCAGCAGCCATCCCCCGGGACGCAGGGATGAGCAGTTCTTC. Translation gives CASSHPPGRRDEQFF.

The V gene is TRBV19, the J gene TRBJ1-1; tentative D call: TRBD1 (5 bases). Per the germline V gene, CDR1 is LNHDA and CDR2 is SQIVND (reference sequence). The CDR3 covers 14 residues. V lost 5 bases, J lost 2 bases, and 12 bases lay in between. As DNA, the CDR3 is TGTGCCAGTAGTCAAGGGACTTCCAACACTGAAGCTTTCTTT. Translating gives CASSQGTSNTEAFF.

The J gene is TRBJ2-3, the V gene TRBV7-8, with D maybe TRBD1 (6 bases). Trimming left V 6 bases short and J 4 bases short, with 14 bases between. This CDR3 comprises 14 residues. CDR1 is SGHVS and CDR2 is FQNEAQ in the germline V gene. The CDR3 DNA sequence: TGTGCCAGCAGATACAGGGTTTCCCCAGATACGCAGTATTTT. Its translation: CASRYRVSPDTQYF.

The chain couples TRBV6-5 to TRBJ2-7; no reliable D call. This CDR3 is 16 amino acids long. Germline V lookup: CDR1 MNHEY, CDR2 SVGAGI. Trimming took 0 bases from V and 0 from J, leaving 12 bases between them. The CDR3 is CASSYSRQVRSYEQYF. CDR3 sequence (DNA): TGTGCCAGCAGTTACTCGAGGCAGGTGCGCTCCTACGAGCAGTACTTC.

J is TRBJ2-5 and V is TRBV7-2, with D perhaps matching TRBD1 or TRBD2 (5 bases each). This CDR3 has 16 amino acids. Germline assignment: CDR1 SGHTA and CDR2 FQGNSA. V dropped 0 bases and J dropped 5 bases, with 16 bases sitting between them. The DNA for the CDR3 is TGTGCCAGCAGCTTAGCGGGGGAATGGCTGGGTGAGACCCAGTACTTC. This translates into CASSLAGEWLGETQYF.